Listed below are T cell receptor beta chains from one sample, sequenced in a study of blood T cell repertoires in COVID-19. The table came from immunoSEQ multiplex PCR; TCRdb's copy has only in-frame clones and leaves some out. The table has some 200,000 clones, over 70% seen once. The sample comprised peripheral blood. The receptors shown here come from a woman aged 70-85 years with acute or convalescent COVID-19. CDR3s leave out the opening cysteine and the closing phenylalanine or tryptophan. The D gene is left open where the match is weak.

V gene: TRBV3-1/TRBV3-2
D gene: TRBD2
J gene: TRBJ2-2
CDR3 protein: ASSHVLAGGRDTGELF

V gene: TRBV5-1
D gene: -
J gene: TRBJ2-3
CDR3 protein: ASSPRLSTDTQY

V gene: TRBV28
D gene: -
J gene: TRBJ1-2
CDR3 protein: ASSTSGAQNYGYT

V gene: TRBV5-6
D gene: -
J gene: TRBJ2-5
CDR3 protein: ASSLSGAQETQY

V gene: TRBV20-1
D gene: -
J gene: TRBJ1-1
CDR3 protein: SAYRNTEAF

V gene: TRBV10-2
D gene: -
J gene: TRBJ1-2
CDR3 protein: ASGGGYNGYT

V gene: TRBV10-3
D gene: TRBD2
J gene: TRBJ2-2
CDR3 protein: AISEAGSGRGAGELF

V gene: TRBV3-1/TRBV3-2
D gene: -
J gene: TRBJ1-5
CDR3 protein: ASSQEQAGPQH

V gene: TRBV7-2
D gene: TRBD2
J gene: TRBJ2-1
CDR3 protein: ASSSSSGRSYNEQF

V gene: TRBV19
D gene: -
J gene: TRBJ1-1
CDR3 protein: ASSGARGKHTEAF

V gene: TRBV25-1
D gene: -
J gene: TRBJ2-2
CDR3 protein: ASSPPGWTGELF

V gene: TRBV29-1
D gene: -
J gene: TRBJ1-1
CDR3 protein: SVGQSGTPSGTEAF

V gene: TRBV28
D gene: -
J gene: TRBJ1-2
CDR3 protein: ASSPPVGGYGGYT

V gene: TRBV25-1
D gene: -
J gene: TRBJ2-7
CDR3 protein: ASSRDTGLVY

V gene: TRBV6-5
D gene: -
J gene: TRBJ2-1
CDR3 protein: ASSRTTSSYNEQF

V gene: TRBV9
D gene: TRBD1
J gene: TRBJ2-7
CDR3 protein: ASTREGGSSYEQY

V gene: TRBV6-5
D gene: TRBD1
J gene: TRBJ1-4
CDR3 protein: ASSQDRALEKLF

V gene: TRBV30
D gene: TRBD1
J gene: TRBJ1-2
CDR3 protein: ASGTAAAYGYT

V gene: TRBV19
D gene: TRBD1
J gene: TRBJ1-1
CDR3 protein: ASSRTGENTEAF

V gene: TRBV7-2
D gene: TRBD2
J gene: TRBJ2-3
CDR3 protein: ASSAQAGVPTDTQY

V gene: TRBV20-1
D gene: -
J gene: TRBJ1-5
CDR3 protein: SASGPDSGVGPQH

V gene: TRBV19
D gene: TRBD1
J gene: TRBJ2-1
CDR3 protein: ASSIPGTGSDEQF

V gene: TRBV3-1/TRBV3-2
D gene: TRBD2
J gene: TRBJ2-7
CDR3 protein: ASSQGPRTSGDYEQY

V gene: TRBV4-2
D gene: -
J gene: TRBJ2-2
CDR3 protein: ASSQDIGGTGELF

V gene: TRBV10-3
D gene: TRBD1
J gene: TRBJ2-1
CDR3 protein: AHRGQGAGNEQF

V gene: TRBV28
D gene: -
J gene: TRBJ1-3
CDR3 protein: ASRGGGSGNTIY

V gene: TRBV7-3
D gene: TRBD2
J gene: TRBJ2-1
CDR3 protein: ASSSTPSGSIHEQF

V gene: TRBV6-5
D gene: TRBD1
J gene: TRBJ1-2
CDR3 protein: ASSSRDRAYYGYT

V gene: TRBV2
D gene: TRBD1
J gene: TRBJ1-4
CDR3 protein: ASSIQGGSEKLF

V gene: TRBV29-1
D gene: -
J gene: TRBJ2-1
CDR3 protein: SVDGLSSYNEQF

V gene: TRBV6-5
D gene: -
J gene: TRBJ2-3
CDR3 protein: ASLENRDTDTQY

V gene: TRBV19
D gene: -
J gene: TRBJ1-5
CDR3 protein: ASSKEAEQPQH

V gene: TRBV7-9
D gene: TRBD1
J gene: TRBJ1-5
CDR3 protein: ASSLGQGAAQPQH

V gene: TRBV14
D gene: -
J gene: TRBJ2-7
CDR3 protein: ASSQLGAGSYEQY

V gene: TRBV29-1
D gene: -
J gene: TRBJ1-2
CDR3 protein: SVDTRVKGYGYT

V gene: TRBV18
D gene: -
J gene: TRBJ2-5
CDR3 protein: ASSPRQQETQY

V gene: TRBV28
D gene: -
J gene: TRBJ1-2
CDR3 protein: ASSVGLRNYGYT

V gene: TRBV7-6
D gene: TRBD1
J gene: TRBJ1-6
CDR3 protein: ASSRGQEANSPLH

V gene: TRBV29-1
D gene: TRBD1
J gene: TRBJ1-1
CDR3 protein: SGGTGANTEAF

V gene: TRBV25-1
D gene: -
J gene: TRBJ2-5
CDR3 protein: ASSEGGVETQY

V gene: TRBV19
D gene: TRBD2
J gene: TRBJ2-5
CDR3 protein: ASSIDRDYEETQY

V gene: TRBV3-1/TRBV3-2
D gene: -
J gene: TRBJ2-6
CDR3 protein: ASSPRDGANVLT

V gene: TRBV29-1
D gene: -
J gene: TRBJ2-3
CDR3 protein: SVEVDTSTDTQY

V gene: TRBV19
D gene: -
J gene: TRBJ2-7
CDR3 protein: ASSQSQQGLSYEQY

V gene: TRBV27
D gene: -
J gene: TRBJ2-3
CDR3 protein: ASSLRGLDTQY

V gene: TRBV11-2
D gene: TRBD2
J gene: TRBJ2-5
CDR3 protein: ASSTSDQETQY

V gene: TRBV5-1
D gene: TRBD2
J gene: TRBJ2-1
CDR3 protein: ASSRGAGGGESNEQF

V gene: TRBV5-1
D gene: TRBD2
J gene: TRBJ2-1
CDR3 protein: ASTLGGLGYNEQF

V gene: TRBV5-6
D gene: TRBD2
J gene: TRBJ2-5
CDR3 protein: ASSPIGGETQY

V gene: TRBV5-1
D gene: TRBD2
J gene: TRBJ2-1
CDR3 protein: ASSKLTSGSDEQF

V gene: TRBV7-2
D gene: -
J gene: TRBJ2-5
CDR3 protein: ASSLGTRRETQY

V gene: TRBV27
D gene: -
J gene: TRBJ1-2
CDR3 protein: ASREVGANYGYT

V gene: TRBV6-5
D gene: TRBD1
J gene: TRBJ2-7
CDR3 protein: ASKSTGGSGEQY